This record covers a single TCR beta chain. Its antigen is unknown. V lost 6 bases, J lost 2 bases, and 5 bases stayed unmatched. Germline V gene data show CDR1 as MGHDK and CDR2 as SYGVNS. The length of the CDR3 is 14 residues. The entry originates in a study of T cell clonotyping in hematopoietic cell transplantation. Study outcomes and limitations: Higher Inverse Simpson Index values in graft donor and pretransplant recipient predicted broader posttransplant TCR diversity. After transplant, recipient diversity fell while pathologically expanded clonotypes grew through day 180.

Clones were read by immunoSEQ multiplex PCR, and TCRdb kept only the in-frame ones, dropping some. This table holds more than 9,500 clones, about 72% found once. This specimen was peripheral blood mononuclear cells, taken 180 days after allogeneic stem cell transplant. This TCR was sampled from a male patient between 55 and 70 years old who had an allogeneic stem cell transplant from an unrelated donor, so the T cells may come from the graft donor. Some clones in this sample may be carry-over from other donors' samples. The V gene is TRBV25-1, the J gene TRBJ2-3; 7 bases are a match to TRBD2. In DNA form, the CDR3 reads TGTGCCAGCAGGGGGGGGATTCACACAGATACGCAGTATTTT. It yields the protein CASRGGIHTDTQYF.